This T cell receptor (beta chain) is from a study of T-cell memory formation after mild COVID-19. Study overall: Largely donor-specific sequence clusters came from a couple of donors. Study-wide results and caveats: Clones which contracted sat mainly in CM and EM if CD4+, and in EMRA if CD8+.

TCR alpha and TCR beta cDNA libraries with sample barcodes and UMIs came from 5'RACE using constant-segment primers. TCRdb itself ran the 5' RACE reads through MiXCR, one entry per CDR3 protein. This sample yields just under 550,000 distinct CDR3 sequences, of which roughly 22% are seen a single time; 9.5% to 15% belongs to the top ten. This clonotype turned up a few times. Antigen specificity is unknown. V was pared by 1 base and J by 2 bases, with 10 bases between. The germline V gene has CDR1 MGHRA and CDR2 YSYEKL. The CDR3 sequence is 15 residues long. The receptor was isolated from an adult woman who had mild COVID-19 (a few samples of this study predate the infection). Cell type and time point are not known. The specimen sequenced was PBMCs or a T cell subset sorted from them (not recorded which). This chain joins TRBV4-1 and TRBJ2-3; weak D call: TRBD2 (7 bases). DNA of the CDR3: TGCGCCAGCAGCCAAGCCGGGGGGCACACAGATACGCAGTATTTT. Encoded protein: CASSQAGGHTDTQYF.